The entry below describes one T cell receptor beta chain. This sample was included in a study of patients and donors after allogeneic stem cell transplantation. This CDR3 is 16 amino acids long. The V gene end was trimmed by 4 bases and the J gene end by 7 bases; junction bases not matched to a gene: 13. Germline V gene data show CDR1 as SGHNT and CDR2 as YYREEE (reference sequence). TCRdb re-called the RT-PCR reads through MiXCR, storing one row per CDR3 protein. This table has some 21,000 distinct CDR3 sequences, 29% appearing once. The receptor comes from a human donor who was either an allogeneic HSCT recipient or a stem cell or donor lymphocyte infusion donor (not recorded which). It is not recorded whose cells these are; they may come from a transplant donor. V is TRBV5-4 and J is TRBJ2-3; TRBD2 matches 9 bases. The sequenced sample was blood, either unsorted or a sorted T cell fraction (not recorded which). The CDR3 region has the DNA TGTGCCAGCAGCCCCCGACAGCGGGGGGCCGGGCATACGCAGTATTTT. Protein sequence: CASSPRQRGAGHTQYF.